What follows are 13 T cell receptor beta chains derived from one specimen sequenced in a study of OX40 agonist ivuxolimab in advanced cancers. Only in-frame clones appear in the TCRdb table, and some are missing; sequencing was by immunoSEQ multiplex PCR. The sample lists approximately 80,000 clones, roughly 85% occurring once. The specimen comprised CD4+ or CD8+ T cells sorted from blood, sampled in a trial of the OX40 agonist ivuxolimab. Receptors were obtained from an adult with an advanced solid tumor such as melanoma, head and neck, liver or kidney cancer.

This chain connects TRBV5-4 to TRBJ2-2; D is perhaps TRBD1 or TRBD2 (5 bases each). CDR3 length equals 15 residues. Germline lookup yields CDR1 SGHNT and CDR2 YYREEE (reference sequence). The ends were cut back, 6 bases at V and 1 base at J, with 13 bases in the middle. DNA for the CDR3: TGTGCCAGCACCAAACCGGGACGGAACACCGGGGAGCTGTTTTTT. Translating it yields CASTKPGRNTGELFF.

This chain links TRBV7-2 with TRBJ2-3; 9 bases fit TRBD2. The J segment lost 0 bases and the V segment lost 5 bases, leaving 12 bases of the junction unmatched. This CDR3 spans 18 amino acids. Germline CDR1 reads SGHTA; CDR2 reads FQGNSA. The CDR3 DNA follows: TGTGCCAGCAGCCATGCGGGGGGGGCCAGTAGAAGCACAGATACGCAGTATTTT. Encoded protein: CASSHAGGASRSTDTQYF.

V and J are TRBV5-4 and TRBJ2-3; 8 bases agree with TRBD2. V shed 4 bases and J 5 bases; nucleotides not matched to a gene: 12. The CDR3 is made up of 16 amino acids. Germline CDR1 is SGHNT and CDR2 is YYREEE (reference sequence). CDR3: CASSLGSGGVGDTQYF. CDR3 nucleotide sequence: TGTGCCAGCAGCCTCGGTTCGGGGGGGGTAGGAGATACGCAGTATTTT.

The chain links TRBV30 to TRBJ2-5; possible D gene TRBD1, 6 bases. Trimming left V 2 bases short and J 2 bases short, with 12 bases between. Germline V gene lookup returns CDR1 GTSNPN and CDR2 SVGIG (reference sequence). This CDR3 contains 14 residues. The CDR3 protein is CAWSPPDRQETQYF. The CDR3 DNA reads as TGTGCCTGGAGTCCGCCGGACAGACAAGAGACCCAGTACTTC.

The rearrangement uses TRBV4-1 and TRBJ2-2; D perhaps matches TRBD2 (7 bases). Germline V gives CDR1 MGHRA, CDR2 YSYEKL. The CDR3 runs 17 residues. V lost 1 base and J lost 4, with 16 bases in between. The CDR3 region is CASSQVFGGRFTGELFF. The CDR3 coding sequence is TGCGCCAGCAGCCAAGTTTTCGGGGGGCGGTTCACCGGGGAGCTGTTTTTT.

This clone appeared a single time. This sequence joins TRBV6-5 and TRBJ1-5, with D unresolved. In germline, CDR1 is MNHEY, CDR2 SVGAGI. This CDR3 comprises 15 residues. The germline V and J ends were trimmed by 0 bases and 7 bases, with 13 bases remaining between them. CDR3 in amino acids: CASSYSPLANQPQHF. For the CDR3, the DNA is TGTGCCAGCAGTTACTCCCCCCTGGCGAACCAGCCCCAGCATTTT.

This chain joins TRBV19 and TRBJ2-7; 7 positions agree with TRBD2. With V trimmed by 9 bases and J by 5 bases, 7 bases remained unmatched. The CDR3 covers 12 residues. Looked up from germline, CDR1 is LNHDA and CDR2 is SQIVND (reference sequence). DNA of the CDR3: TGTGCCAGCGGGGGAGGGGCCCACGAGCAGTACTTC. Protein product: CASGGGAHEQYF.

The CDR3 nucleotides are TGTGCCAGTAGTAGAAGCTGGGACAGGCCTACCTACGAGCAGTACTTC. Protein product: CASSRSWDRPTYEQYF. The chain employs TRBV19 and TRBJ2-7; TRBD1 matches 8 bases. Unmatched junction bases numbered 10, after V lost 4 bases and J lost 2 bases. Germline CDR1 reads LNHDA; CDR2 reads SQIVND (reference sequence). The CDR3 has 16 residues.

This clone is medium-sized (0.01 to 0.1%). The chain's CDR3 is CAWSPGGQQYF. In nucleotides, the CDR3 is TGTGCCTGGAGTCCGGGGGGGCAGCAGTACTTC. The rearrangement uses TRBV30 and TRBJ2-7, with 8 bases lining up with TRBD2. Germline loops: CDR1 GTSNPN, CDR2 SVGIG (reference sequence). The CDR3 loop spans 11 amino acids. V shed 2 bases and J 8 bases; nucleotides not matched to a gene: 2.

The chain couples TRBV30 to TRBJ2-2, with D unresolved. V shed 4 bases and J shed 1 base, with 7 bases lying between them. The CDR3 runs 13 residues. CDR1 and CDR2 from the germline V gene are GTSNPN and SVGIG (reference sequence). The CDR3 DNA reads as TGTGCCTGGACCACAAGGAACACCGGGGAGCTGTTTTTT. Translating gives CAWTTRNTGELFF.

The chain couples TRBV7-6 to TRBJ1-4, with D possibly matching TRBD1 (5 bases). The germline V gene has CDR1 SGHVS and CDR2 FNYEAQ. V dropped 9 bases and J dropped 4 bases, with 18 bases sitting between them. The CDR3 runs to 15 residues. The CDR3 sequence: CASAPGGGINEKLFF. CDR3 in DNA: TGTGCCAGTGCTCCCGGTGGGGGAATTAATGAAAAACTGTTTTTT.

V usage is TRBV6-5 and J usage is TRBJ2-2; TRBD1 might be the D (6 bases). Trimming left V 7 bases short and J 1 base short, with 10 bases between. The CDR3 extends over 14 amino acids. The germline V gene has CDR1 MNHEY and CDR2 SVGAGI. The CDR3 sequence is CASTGQLNTGELFF. CDR3 coding DNA: TGTGCCAGCACCGGACAGTTGAACACCGGGGAGCTGTTTTTT.

The chain carries TRBV29-1 and TRBJ2-3; tentatively, D is TRBD1 (5 bases). V was cut by 6 bases and J by 0 bases, with 13 bases left in between. The CDR3 extends over 14 amino acids. Germline CDR1 and CDR2: SQVTM and ANQGSEA. In nucleotides, the CDR3 is TGCAGCGTGGCGGACATCCCTAGCACAGATACGCAGTATTTT. Translated, it gives CSVADIPSTDTQYF.